The clone carrying this T cell receptor (beta chain) has more than one count but fewer than ten. The data were taken from a study of blood T cell repertoires in COVID-19. Whole-study context: From the United States, Italy and Spain came samples of acute and convalescent COVID-19. T cells, B-cell-depleted T cells, or PBMCs supplied cDNA or gDNA.

The CDR3 loop spans 16 amino acids. Germline assignment: CDR1 LGHDT and CDR2 YNNKEL (reference sequence). Losses at the gene ends were 1 base for V and 5 bases for J; bases not matched to a gene: 9. In the original processing: Amplification of reference gene primers was used by the study to estimate nucleated cell counts. Sequencing used immunoSEQ multiplex PCR; TCRdb keeps in-frame clones, though not all of them. V and J calls and clone size are copied from that table; D and trimming were computed from the DNA. The sample lists roughly 250,000 clones, about 80% occurring once. V and J are TRBV3-1 (or the pseudogene TRBV3-2) and TRBJ1-2; 8 positions agree with TRBD1. The source material was peripheral blood. The origin of this receptor is a woman at least 80 years old with active or convalescent COVID-19. CDR3 loop: CASSQGPQGAGYGYTF. The CDR3 region has the DNA TGTGCCAGCAGCCAAGGCCCTCAGGGGGCGGGGTATGGCTACACCTTC.